The present T cell receptor beta chain was sequenced within a study of cytomegalovirus exposure and HLA in healthy donors. Study outcomes and limitations: TCR beta V- and J-gene trimming, according to a later analysis, was linked to a missense DCLRE1C variant.

With 3 bases clipped from V and 4 bases from J, the junction kept 2 bases outside the gene matches. The CDR3 spans 13 residues. The germline gives CDR1 SEHNR, CDR2 FQNEAQ (reference sequence). This PCR relied on a set of 60 Vbeta primers and 13 Jbeta primers. Only in-frame clones appear in the TCRdb table, and some are missing; sequencing was by immunoSEQ multiplex PCR. This repertoire shows almost 70,000 clones, roughly two thirds found once; its top ten account for approximately 15%. Of note for this clone: What it binds is unknown.

This clonotype originated in a male donor in good health and CMV-seropositive. The chain carries TRBV7-9 and TRBJ2-5, with 7 nucleotides matching TRBD2. The sequencing input was PBMCs. CDR3 in amino acids: CASSFGLGETQYF. The CDR3 DNA is TGTGCCAGCAGCTTCGGACTAGGAGAGACCCAGTACTTC.